The 25 T cell receptor beta chains below all came from one sample that was sequenced in a study of cytomegalovirus exposure and HLA in healthy donors (dated by TCRdb to about 2017). Library method: the immunoSEQ multiplex PCR assay. The multiplex PCR relied on a mix of 60 forward primers for TCR Vbeta segments and 13 reverse primers for TCR Jbeta segments. TCRdb stores this immuneACCESS table with in-frame sequences only. Part of the clones is absent; in the studies checked, under half of the shortfall reflects unresolved V genes, and no reason is known for the rest. This sample lists over 130,000 clones; around 85% were detected once. Less than 1.5% of the sample is held by the ten biggest clonotypes. The specimen sequenced was PBMCs. Every receptor here comes from a female donor in good health and CMV-seronegative.

J is TRBJ1-1 and V is TRBV19; D possibly corresponds to TRBD1 (6 bases). Trimming took off 3 bases at V and 7 bases at J, with 15 bases between the two ends. CDR1 is LNHDA and CDR2 is SQIVND in the germline V gene (reference sequence). The CDR3 contains 14 residues. The CDR3 region is CASSMNRAQGEAFF. DNA of the CDR3: TGTGCCAGTAGTATGAACAGGGCCCAGGGTGAAGCTTTCTTT.

The chain links TRBV28 to TRBJ1-5; TRBD1 is a possible D gene (6 bases). The germline gives CDR1 MDHEN, CDR2 SYDVKM. This CDR3 has 14 amino acids. Deletions cut 2 bases from V and 1 base from J, with 6 bases between. CDR3 in amino acids: CASSLRGSNQPQHF. The CDR3 DNA follows: TGTGCCAGCAGTTTAAGGGGGAGCAATCAGCCCCAGCATTTT. Complete variable domain (other parts from reference TRBV28 and TRBJ1-5): DVKVTQSSRYLVKRTGEKVFLECVQDMDHENMFWYRQDPGLGLRLIYFSYDVKMKEKGDIPEGYSVSREKKERFSLILESASTNQTSMYLCASSLRGSNQPQHFGDGTRLSIL.

The rearrangement joins TRBV28 to TRBJ1-2; 9 nucleotides line up with TRBD1. The CDR3 totals 19 residues. Trimming removed 10 bases from V and 5 bases from J; junction bases left unmatched: 26. In germline, CDR1 is MDHEN, CDR2 SYDVKM. CDR3 sequence: CATKGQGGSDQLLRYGYTF. For the CDR3, the DNA is TGTGCCACCAAGGGACAGGGAGGGAGTGACCAACTTCTCCGGTATGGCTACACCTTC.

The V call is TRBV7-6, the J call TRBJ1-4, with 10 positions matching TRBD1. Germline loops: CDR1 SGHVS, CDR2 FNYEAQ. The CDR3 loop spans 17 amino acids. The V gene end was trimmed by 0 bases and the J gene end by 8 bases; junction bases not matched to a gene: 9. The CDR3 region is CASSLAGTGAPGEKLFF. CDR3 nucleotides: TGTGCCAGCAGCTTAGCGGGGACAGGGGCCCCCGGGGAAAAACTGTTTTTT.

The chain uses TRBV5-4 and TRBJ2-7; D not certain. With 0 bases removed from V and 0 bases from J, the gap between germline ends came to 13 bases. The CDR3 has 16 amino acids. From germline, CDR1 is SGHNT and CDR2 YYREEE (reference sequence). The CDR3 DNA is TGTGCCAGCAGCTTGGGGTCCCTTACTCGCTCCTACGAGCAGTACTTC. Translation gives CASSLGSLTRSYEQYF.

The V gene is TRBV27, the J gene TRBJ1-2; TRBD1 might be the D (5 bases). This CDR3 is built from 15 residues. Trimming stripped 5 bases from V and 4 bases from J, with 17 bases between. Germline CDR1 reads MNHEY; CDR2 reads SMNVEV (reference sequence). The CDR3 DNA follows: TGTGCCAGCAGTCCCCTTCAGGGCGGCAGCTATGGCTACACCTTC. Its protein is CASSPLQGGSYGYTF.

This chain joins TRBV6-1 and TRBJ2-5, with TRBD1 matching over 8 bases. Germline trimming cut 4 bases from V and 1 base from J; bases unmatched to any gene: 2. The germline V gene encodes CDR1 MNHNS and CDR2 SASEGT. The CDR3 runs 14 residues. The CDR3 loop reads CASSGQGSQETQYF. The DNA for the CDR3 is TGTGCCAGCAGTGGACAGGGGTCCCAAGAGACCCAGTACTTC.

The chain links TRBV19 to TRBJ1-5; 8 bases line up with TRBD1. This CDR3 comprises 16 residues. With 4 bases clipped from V and 7 bases from J, the junction kept 12 bases outside the gene matches. In germline, CDR1 is LNHDA, CDR2 SQIVND (reference sequence). The CDR3: CASSRTGTGRKQPQHF. CDR3 sequence (DNA): TGTGCCAGTAGTAGGACCGGGACAGGACGTAAACAGCCCCAGCATTTT.

The genes are TRBV29-1 and TRBJ2-1; D is ambiguous. The CDR3 loop spans 11 amino acids. V was clipped by 3 bases and J by 2 bases, with 2 bases between them. CDR1 and CDR2 from the germline V gene are SQVTM and ANQGSEA. The CDR3 nucleotides read TGCAGCGTTGATACCTACAATGAGCAGTTCTTC. Amino acids: CSVDTYNEQFF.

This rearrangement joins TRBV5-1 to TRBJ2-3; no firm D call. CDR1 and CDR2 from the germline V gene are SGHRS and YFSETQ. The CDR3 spans 14 residues. The ends were cut back, 1 base at V and 2 bases at J, with 8 bases in the middle. The chain's CDR3 is CASSLIQNTDTQYF. The CDR3 coding sequence is TGCGCCAGCAGCTTGATACAGAACACAGATACGCAGTATTTT. The full variable domain, in which reference TRBV5-1 and TRBJ2-3 provide the parts outside the CDR3, is KAGVTQTPRYLIKTRGQQVTLSCSPISGHRSVSWYQQTPGQGLQFLFEYFSETQRNKGNFPGRFSGRQFSNSRSEMNVSTLELGDSALYLCASSLIQNTDTQYFGPGTRLTVL.

The table lists this clone with a count of one. The chain joins TRBV7-9 to TRBJ2-2; 7 nucleotides agree with TRBD1. CDR3 length: 14 residues. Germline values: CDR1 SEHNR, CDR2 FQNEAQ (reference sequence). V lost 3 bases and J lost 3; bases outside the gene matches: 1. The CDR3 sequence: CASSLDRYTGELFF. The DNA for the CDR3 is TGTGCCAGCAGCTTGGACAGGTACACCGGGGAGCTGTTTTTT.

The rearrangement uses TRBV6-1 and TRBJ2-4; TRBD1 aligns across 12 bases. Germline CDR1 reads MNHNS; CDR2 reads SASEGT. Trimming removed 6 bases from V and 7 bases from J; junction bases left unmatched: 4. CDR3 length: 14 amino acids. CDR3 nucleotide sequence: TGTGCCAGCAGGGGACAGGGGGCTATGAACATTCAGTACTTC. This gives the protein CASRGQGAMNIQYF.

This clone occurred once. The chain is built from TRBV10-3 and TRBJ2-5; TRBD1 might be the D (6 bases). Germline V gives CDR1 ENHRY, CDR2 SYGVKD. CDR3 length equals 17 residues. V was pared by 4 bases and J by 2 bases, with 20 bases between. The CDR3 nucleotides read TGTGCCATCAGTGGACAGTTTTTGACAGGATCACAAGAGACCCAGTACTTC. Residues: CAISGQFLTGSQETQYF.

The J gene is TRBJ2-1, the V gene TRBV28, with TRBD1 matching 9 bases. This CDR3 is built from 16 residues. Per germline, CDR1 MDHEN and CDR2 SYDVKM. After removal of 5 bases from V and 4 bases from J, the junction contained 9 bases not matched to a gene. The CDR3 here is CASSPGGTGLYNEQFF. In nucleotides, the CDR3 is TGTGCCAGCAGTCCAGGCGGGACAGGGCTTTACAATGAGCAGTTCTTC.

By share, this clone counts as medium-sized. The chain employs TRBV2 and TRBJ2-3; TRBD1 matches at 7 bases. The V and J ends lost 8 bases and 3 bases, in that order; junction bases with no gene match: 11. Per the germline V gene, CDR1 is SNHLY and CDR2 is FYNNEI. CDR3 length: 15 residues. The CDR3 reads CASLSTGLSTDTQYF. The CDR3 nucleotides read TGTGCCAGCCTCTCGACAGGGTTGTCAACAGATACGCAGTATTTT. The full variable domain, in which reference TRBV2 and TRBJ2-3 provide the parts outside the CDR3, is EPEVTQTPSHQVTQMGQEVILRCVPISNHLYFYWYRQILGQKVEFLVSFYNNEISEKSEIFDDQFSVERPDGSNFTLKIRSTKLEDSAMYFCASLSTGLSTDTQYFGPGTRLTVL.

This clone has only a few counts. V is TRBV5-4 and J is TRBJ1-1; D is undetermined. CDR3 length: 15 residues. Trimming cost V 0 bases and J 3 bases, with 12 bases left between them. Looked up from germline, CDR1 is SGHNT and CDR2 is YYREEE (reference sequence). The CDR3: CASSLVSQSDTEAFF. CDR3 bases: TGTGCCAGCAGCTTGGTTTCCCAGTCCGACACTGAAGCTTTCTTT. Supplemented by reference TRBV5-4 and TRBJ1-1, the full variable domain reads ETGVTQSPTHLIKTRGQQVTLRCSSQSGHNTVSWYQQALGQGPQFIFQYYREEENGRGNFPPRFSGLQFPNYSSELNVNALELDDSALYLCASSLVSQSDTEAFFGQGTRLTVV.

The chain is built from TRBV6-5 and TRBJ2-7, with a weak D call TRBD1 (6 bases). Trimming removed 4 bases at V and 0 bases at J, with 13 bases between. Looked up from germline, CDR1 is MNHEY and CDR2 is SVGAGI. The CDR3 totals 15 residues. CDR3 loop: CASSLMRQVSYEQYF. In nucleotides, the CDR3 is TGTGCCAGCAGTTTGATGAGACAGGTCTCCTACGAGCAGTACTTC.

This chain connects TRBV7-9 to TRBJ2-1; 9 bases are a match to TRBD2. The CDR3 contains 15 residues. Germline loops: CDR1 SEHNR, CDR2 FQNEAQ (reference sequence). V was clipped by 7 bases and J by 6 bases; unmatched bases: 10. The CDR3 region is CASTRGLAGFNEQFF. The CDR3 DNA sequence: TGTGCCAGCACCCGAGGGCTAGCGGGATTCAATGAGCAGTTCTTC.

The CDR3 protein is CASSDPVLGLEQFF. CDR3 bases: TGTGCCAGCAGTGACCCCGTCCTAGGTTTGGAGCAGTTCTTC. The V and J genes are TRBV6-4 and TRBJ2-1; D is unclear. The germline gives CDR1 MRHNA, CDR2 SNTAGT. Trimming left V 2 bases short and J 10 bases short, with 15 bases between. CDR3 length: 14 amino acids.

The table lists this clone with a count of one. The rearrangement uses TRBV7-9 and TRBJ1-3; D gene ambiguous. The germline V gene encodes CDR1 SEHNR and CDR2 FQNEAQ (reference sequence). This CDR3 is built from 15 residues. Deletions cut 0 bases from V and 0 bases from J, with 6 bases between. The CDR3 DNA reads as TGTGCCAGCAGCTTAGCGGTCAGCTCTGGAAACACCATATATTTT. Translated: CASSLAVSSGNTIYF.

V is TRBV6-5 and J is TRBJ2-1; possibly TRBD2 for D (6 bases). CDR1 MNHEY and CDR2 SVGAGI come from the germline V gene. CDR3 length: 13 residues. V was trimmed by 5 bases and J by 5 bases, leaving 10 bases between them. This CDR3 reads CASSLAIHNEQFF. CDR3 nucleotide sequence: TGTGCCAGCAGTCTAGCGATCCACAATGAGCAGTTCTTC.

The rearrangement joins TRBV11-2 to TRBJ1-1; TRBD1 is a possible D gene (6 bases). This CDR3 contains 16 residues. Germline lookup yields CDR1 SGHAT and CDR2 FQNNGV. V gave up 5 bases and J gave up 4 bases, with 20 bases separating them. The CDR3 sequence is CASSPGIAGEGTEAFF. CDR3 DNA sequence: TGTGCCAGCAGCCCTGGCATCGCAGGGGAAGGCACTGAAGCTTTCTTT.

This clone was observed a few times. This sequence joins TRBV6-5 and TRBJ2-2; 7 positions match TRBD1. CDR3 size: 15 residues. Trimming cost V 6 bases and J 0 bases; bases outside gene matches: 4. CDR1 is MNHEY and CDR2 is SVGAGI in the germline V gene. This chain's CDR3 is CASSNQGANTGELFF. The CDR3 region has the DNA TGTGCCAGCAGCAACCAGGGGGCGAACACCGGGGAGCTGTTTTTT.

The chain is built from TRBV27 and TRBJ2-7; 11 nucleotides align to TRBD2. The CDR3 is 17 residues long. Germline trimming cut 5 bases from V and 1 base from J; bases unmatched to any gene: 10. Looked up from germline, CDR1 is MNHEY and CDR2 is SMNVEV (reference sequence). Written as DNA, the CDR3 is TGTGCCAGCAGTCCATACACCGGGACTAGCGGATCCTACGAGCAGTACTTC. Protein sequence: CASSPYTGTSGSYEQYF.

This sequence joins TRBV10-3 and TRBJ2-1; 14 positions match TRBD2. The CDR3 loop spans 14 amino acids. CDR1 and CDR2 (germline): ENHRY, SYGVKD. V trimming: 7 bases; J trimming: 8 bases; junction bases outside the gene matches: 4. The CDR3 coding sequence is TGTGCCATCAAAGGGACTAGCGGGAGCGATGAGCAGTTCTTC. Amino acids: CAIKGTSGSDEQFF.